This is a list of T cell receptor beta chains from one sample in a study of blood T cell repertoires in COVID-19. Profiled with immunoSEQ multiplex PCR; TCRdb holds only in-frame clones, not every one. The sample contains fewer than 650,000 clones, about 89% of which appear only once. The specimen was peripheral blood. The source is a woman aged 45-65 years with COVID-19, enrolled during active disease. The CDR3 runs from the conserved cysteine through the conserved F or W. A D gene is named only where the DNA matches it firmly. The listing skips clone size in some rows; elsewhere it reads once, few, many or a size class.

j_gene | abundance | d_gene | v_gene | CDR3nt | CDR3aa
TRBJ1-6 | - | TRBD1 | TRBV23-1 | TGCGCCAGCAGCGGACAGGGGTCACCCCTCCACTTT | CASSGQGSPLHF
TRBJ1-5 | - | TRBD1 | TRBV9 | TGTGCCAGCAGCCGGACAGGGGAGGGCAATCAGCCCCAGCATTTT | CASSRTGEGNQPQHF
TRBJ1-1 | - | - | TRBV29-1 | TGCAGCGTTGTCCAAGGGGGGAACACTGAAGCTTTCTTT | CSVVQGGNTEAFF
TRBJ2-2 | - | - | TRBV9 | TGTGCCAGCAGCGCCCTTGCCCTACTAGCGAACACCGGGGAGCTGTTTTTT | CASSALALLANTGELFF
TRBJ2-2 | once | - | TRBV11-3 | - | CASSLVGTGSGELFF
TRBJ1-1 | - | - | TRBV5-1 | TGCGCCAGCAGCACGGGGGTTGGAGGGAACACTGAAGCTTTCTTT | CASSTGVGGNTEAFF
TRBJ2-1 | once | TRBD1 | TRBV6-2/TRBV6-3 | TGTGCCAGCAGCCCCGGACAGGGGACCTACAATGAGCAGTTCTTC | CASSPGQGTYNEQFF
TRBJ2-3 | - | - | TRBV30 | TGTGCCTGGAGTGTAGGGGGGGACCATACGCAGTATTTT | CAWSVGGDHTQYF
TRBJ1-5 | few | - | TRBV6-2/TRBV6-3 | TGTGCCAGCAGCCCGGTCGGGCAGGGTGATCAGCCCCAGCATTTT | CASSPVGQGDQPQHF
TRBJ1-1 | - | - | TRBV3-1/TRBV3-2 | TGTGCCAGCAGCCTTACACCGAACACTGAAGCTTTCTTT | CASSLTPNTEAFF
TRBJ1-1 | - | - | TRBV12-3/TRBV12-4 | TGTGCCAGCAGCCTGGTACAGAACACTGAAGCTTTCTTT | CASSLVQNTEAFF
TRBJ2-1 | - | TRBD1 | TRBV5-4 | TGTGCCAGCAGCTTGAGGCAGGGGGCGTACAATGAGCAGTTCTTC | CASSLRQGAYNEQFF
TRBJ1-5 | - | - | TRBV6-5 | TGTGCCAGCAGTTCCGAGGGTCAGCCCCAGCATTTT | CASSSEGQPQHF
TRBJ1-4 | - | - | TRBV4-1 | TGCGCCAGCACCGGGGGAGGTGAAAAACTGTTTTTT | CASTGGGEKLFF
TRBJ1-3 | - | - | TRBV18 | TGTGCCAGCTCACCGATGCCAGAAGGAAACACCATATATTTT | CASSPMPEGNTIYF
TRBJ1-1 | - | - | TRBV5-1 | TGCGCCAGCAGCTTGGGAGGAACCCCGAACACTGAAGCTTTCTTT | CASSLGGTPNTEAFF
TRBJ2-3 | - | - | TRBV13 | TGTGCCAGCAGCTTAGGCCAAGGGGCAGGGTATGGGACAGATACGCAGTATTTT | CASSLGQGAGYGTDTQYF
TRBJ1-2 | - | - | TRBV19 | TGTGCCAGTAGTATGGCCGCTCCCCTGGATGGCTACACCTTC | CASSMAAPLDGYTF
TRBJ1-2 | many | - | TRBV10-1 | TGCGCCAGCAGCCAAGACAGGTCCGACCCGGAGGGCTACACCTTC | CASSQDRSDPEGYTF
TRBJ1-1 | - | - | TRBV7-3 | TGTGCCAGCAGCTTATCTGACGGACTAATGAACACTGAAGCTTTCTTT | CASSLSDGLMNTEAFF
TRBJ2-7 | - | - | TRBV5-4 | TGTGCCAGCACCCCTCGGGCAGGGCTAAGGTACGAGCAGTACTTC | CASTPRAGLRYEQYF
TRBJ1-5 | - | - | TRBV2 | TGTGCCAGCAGCAGAGATAACAGGGCTGCGCAGCCCCAGCATTTT | CASSRDNRAAQPQHF
TRBJ2-5 | - | - | TRBV5-1 | TGCGCCAGCAGCTTGGGCTTGATACAGGATGAAGAGACCCAGTACTTC | CASSLGLIQDEETQYF
TRBJ2-2 | - | - | TRBV5-1 | TGCGCCAGCAGTCGATCGGAGGGCCTCACCGGGGAGCTGTTTTTT | CASSRSEGLTGELFF
TRBJ2-1 | - | TRBD2 | TRBV4-1 | TGCGCCAGCAGCCAATCACGACCGGGACTAGCCACCGATGAGCAGTTCTTC | CASSQSRPGLATDEQFF
TRBJ2-3 | - | - | TRBV7-9 | TGTGCCAGCAGCTTAGCGGGGGGGCTAGGAGATACGCAGTATTTT | CASSLAGGLGDTQYF
TRBJ1-1 | - | - | TRBV4-2 | TGTGCCAGCAGCCAAGCTACAGGGTTGGGGAACACTGAAGCTTTCTTT | CASSQATGLGNTEAFF
TRBJ1-1 | - | - | TRBV6-4 | TGTGCCAGCAGAGGTACCCAGGGAGGGGGACCTGAAGCTTTCTTT | CASRGTQGGGPEAFF
TRBJ2-1 | - | TRBD1 | TRBV6-6 | TGTGCCAGCAGTCCGCGGGGGACAGGGGGTTATATCGGCTACAATGAGCAGTTCTTC | CASSPRGTGGYIGYNEQFF
TRBJ1-5 | - | - | TRBV29-1 | TGCAGCGTTGCGAGTGGGGCGAGCAATCAGCCCCAGCATTTT | CSVASGASNQPQHF
TRBJ1-6 | few | - | TRBV21-1 | TGTGCCAGCCCCCGTTCGGCCCTCCACTTT | CASPRSALHF
TRBJ2-7 | - | TRBD1 | TRBV10-3 | TGTGCCATCAGTGGGGACAGGGGCCACGAGCAGTACTTC | CAISGDRGHEQYF
TRBJ2-7 | - | TRBD1 | TRBV7-9 | TGTGCCAGCAGCCCATTGGGACAGAGCTACGAGCAGTACTTC | CASSPLGQSYEQYF
TRBJ1-1 | - | - | TRBV6-6 | TGTGCCAGCAGCCAGGGAACCACTGAAGCTTTCTTT | CASSQGTTEAFF
TRBJ1-1 | - | - | TRBV6-5 | TGTGCCAGCGGTAGGAGGGCCACTGAAGCTTTCTTT | CASGRRATEAFF
TRBJ2-7 | few | - | TRBV5-1 | TGCGCCAGCAGCTTGGAGGCAGGGAGGTACGAGCAGTACTTC | CASSLEAGRYEQYF
TRBJ1-1 | - | TRBD1 | TRBV3-1/TRBV3-2 | TGTGCCAGCAGCCGGGGACAGGGGCCTGGGAACACTGAAGCTTTCTTT | CASSRGQGPGNTEAFF
TRBJ1-5 | - | - | TRBV3-1/TRBV3-2 | TGTGCCAGCAGCCAAGAACTGTATAGCAATCAGCCCCAGCATTTT | CASSQELYSNQPQHF
TRBJ1-2 | - | TRBD1 | TRBV4-1 | TGCGCCAGCAGCCTCGGGACAGGGATCTATGGCTACACCTTC | CASSLGTGIYGYTF
TRBJ1-1 | - | - | TRBV29-1 | TGCAGCGTGGGGCCGAACACTGAAGCTTTCTTT | CSVGPNTEAFF
TRBJ2-2 | - | - | TRBV6-5 | TGTGCCAGCAGATCCCAGTTAGCGACTACCGGGGAGCTGTTTTTT | CASRSQLATTGELFF
TRBJ1-1 | - | - | TRBV20-1 | TGCAGTGCTCAACAGTACACTGAAGCTTTCTTT | CSAQQYTEAFF
TRBJ1-5 | - | - | TRBV28 | TGTGCCAGCACAGGGAATCCTTATCTCTACTATAGCAATCAGCCCCAGCATTTT | CASTGNPYLYYSNQPQHF
TRBJ2-3 | - | - | TRBV18 | TGTGTCAGCTCACCCTATGAGACAGATACGCAGTATTTT | CVSSPYETDTQYF
TRBJ1-2 | - | TRBD1 | TRBV14 | TGTGCCAGCAGCCAAGTTCCCTCCGGGACAGGGGAGTATGGCTACACCTTC | CASSQVPSGTGEYGYTF
TRBJ2-4 | - | - | TRBV12-3/TRBV12-4 | TGTGCCACCTCGGAGGGGGCTAAAGACATTCAGTACTTC | CATSEGAKDIQYF
TRBJ2-1 | few | TRBD2 | TRBV5-1 | TGCGCCAGCAGCGGGGAGGGCGGGGGGCTACGGAATGAGCAGTTCTTC | CASSGEGGGLRNEQFF
TRBJ1-5 | - | - | TRBV7-2 | TGTGCCAGCAGCTCCGGTAGGGGCCGGGGGCAGCCCCAGCATTTT | CASSSGRGRGQPQHF
TRBJ1-2 | - | - | TRBV18 | TGTGCCAGCTCCCCCACAACTATCCCTTGGTATGGCTACACCTTC | CASSPTTIPWYGYTF
TRBJ2-7 | few | TRBD1 | TRBV2 | TGTGCCAGCAGAAGGACAGGGCAATTCGACGAGCAGTACTTC | CASRRTGQFDEQYF
TRBJ1-6 | - | - | TRBV3-1/TRBV3-2 | TGTGCCAGCAGCCTACGCGGCCCTGAGAATAATTCACCCCTCCACTTT | CASSLRGPENNSPLHF
TRBJ1-2 | - | - | TRBV6-5 | TGTGCCAGCACCAACTTAGGGAGGGGAGTGGATGGCTACACCTTC | CASTNLGRGVDGYTF
TRBJ1-1 | - | - | TRBV27 | TGTGCCAGCAGTTCGGGGGGTCGTGGGTACACTGAAGCTTTCTTT | CASSSGGRGYTEAFF
TRBJ1-2 | - | - | TRBV4-1 | TGCGCCAGCAGCCAAGGAACGGGGGTGGGCTACACCTTC | CASSQGTGVGYTF
TRBJ1-4 | - | TRBD1 | TRBV7-9 | TGTGCCAGCAGGTGGGACAGCGATAATGAAAAACTGTTTTTT | CASRWDSDNEKLFF
TRBJ1-1 | few | TRBD1 | TRBV7-3 | TGTGCCAGCAGCCCCGGACAGGGGAACACTGAAGCTTTCTTT | CASSPGQGNTEAFF
TRBJ1-2 | - | - | TRBV3-1/TRBV3-2 | TGTGCCAGCAGCCCCACAGACGGGGGTGGAGGCTACACCTTC | CASSPTDGGGGYTF
TRBJ2-6 | - | - | TRBV7-9 | TGTGCCAGCAGCCCAGGGTTCGGGGCCAACGTCCTGACTTTC | CASSPGFGANVLTF
TRBJ1-5 | - | TRBD1 | TRBV7-6 | TGTGCCAGCAGCTTGGGACAGGGGGATCAGCCCCAGCATTTT | CASSLGQGDQPQHF